These 18 T cell receptor beta chains were sequenced from one sample in a study of cytomegalovirus exposure and HLA in healthy donors. PCR primers comprised 60 Vbeta and 13 Jbeta primers. TCRdb keeps only in-frame clones here, not all; method: immunoSEQ multiplex PCR. Of fewer than 200,000 clones in the sample, 12% were seen once. The material sequenced was PBMCs. The receptors here all came from a man aged 45 to 65 in good health and CMV-seropositive.

This chain connects TRBV10-1 to TRBJ2-2, with D unclear. V was shortened by 6 bases and J by 2 bases, with 7 bases between the two germline ends. Germline-derived CDR1 and CDR2 are WNHNN and SYGVQD (reference sequence). This CDR3 region has 13 residues. The DNA for the CDR3 is TGCGCCAGCAGGGCTGGTAACACCGGGGAGCTGTTTTTT. Protein: CASRAGNTGELFF.

This clone was observed a handful of times. The CDR3 DNA is TGTGCCTGGAGTGTAAGCTTTAATGAAAAACTGTTTTTT. Translating gives CAWSVSFNEKLFF. The chain combines TRBV30 with TRBJ1-4; D is ambiguous. Trimming cost V 0 bases and J 4 bases, with 6 bases left between them. The CDR3 has 13 amino acids. Germline-derived CDR1 and CDR2 are GTSNPN and SVGIG (reference sequence).

This rearrangement joins TRBV10-1 to TRBJ2-5; 9 bases are shared with TRBD2. The length of the CDR3 is 15 residues. From germline, CDR1 is WNHNN and CDR2 SYGVQD (reference sequence). Trimming at V came to 2 bases and at J to 5 bases, leaving 6 bases not matched to a gene. CDR3 residues: CASSERGGGEETQYF. The CDR3 DNA follows: TGCGCCAGCAGTGAGAGAGGCGGGGGGGAGGAGACCCAGTACTTC.

This clone was seen only a few times. CDR3 nucleotide sequence: TGTGCCAGCAGCTTGTTGTTAAGGACTTCCTACGAGCAGTACTTC. Protein: CASSLLLRTSYEQYF. This chain joins TRBV5-8 and TRBJ2-7; a weak D match, TRBD2 (5 bases). V dropped 1 base and J dropped 1 base, with 12 bases sitting between them. Germline V CDR1 and CDR2: SGHTS, YDEGEE. The CDR3 has 15 amino acids.

This chain uses TRBV4-2 with TRBJ2-3; no firm D call. Trimming pared 2 bases from V and 0 bases from J, leaving 9 bases between. This CDR3 comprises 15 residues. Germline CDR1 LGHNA, CDR2 YNFKEQ. CDR3 bases: TGTGCCAGCAGCCAAACAGCAACTAGCACAGATACGCAGTATTTT. Protein sequence: CASSQTATSTDTQYF.

This clone has only a few counts. The CDR3 loop is CASSPGEYSYEQYF. In nucleotides, the CDR3 is TGTGCCAGCAGTCCCGGGGAGTACTCCTACGAGCAGTACTTC. The chain employs TRBV6-6 and TRBJ2-7; a weak D match, TRBD2 (5 bases). Germline CDR1 and CDR2: MNHNY and SVGAGI (reference sequence). The ends were cut back, 5 bases at V and 0 bases at J, with 11 bases in the middle. The CDR3 covers 14 residues.

This rearrangement joins TRBV4-2 to TRBJ1-6; TRBD1 matches 10 bases. The V and J ends lost 0 bases and 7 bases, in that order; junction bases with no gene match: 3. The CDR3 spans 16 residues. Germline V lookup: CDR1 LGHNA, CDR2 YNFKEQ. CDR3 in amino acids: CASSQDGTGVNSPLHF. Written as DNA, the CDR3 is TGTGCCAGCAGCCAAGATGGGACAGGGGTGAATTCACCCCTCCACTTT.

The chain carries TRBV4-3 and TRBJ2-3; tentative D call: TRBD2 (6 bases). CDR3 length equals 16 residues. CDR1 and CDR2 from the germline V gene are LGHNA and YSLEER. Trimming cost V 1 base and J 3 bases, with 14 bases left between them. The CDR3 region has the DNA TGCGCCAGCAGCCAAGTTAACCGGGGAGGTACAGATACGCAGTATTTT. It specifies CASSQVNRGGTDTQYF.

The chain recombines TRBV4-1 with TRBJ2-1, with TRBD1 identical over 7 bases. Trimming removed 4 bases from V and 5 bases from J; junction bases left unmatched: 8. This CDR3 region has 15 residues. The V gene's germline CDR1 is MGHRA and CDR2 YSYEKL. The CDR3 reads CASSRRQGDDNEQFF. In nucleotides, the CDR3 is TGCGCCAGCAGCCGCAGACAGGGTGATGACAATGAGCAGTTCTTC.

Turning to this clone: Other DNA sequences in this sample translate to the same CDR3. The chain has TRBV2 and TRBJ2-5, with 7 bases aligning to TRBD1. The CDR3 totals 15 residues. Germline V gives CDR1 SNHLY, CDR2 FYNNEI. V gave up 3 bases and J gave up 0 bases; unmatched junction bases: 4. CDR3 residues: CASSDEGQYQETQYF. DNA of the CDR3: TGTGCCAGCAGTGACGAGGGACAGTACCAAGAGACCCAGTACTTC.

This sequence joins TRBV30 and TRBJ2-7, with TRBD1 matching 8 bases. This CDR3 is built from 12 residues. CDR1 and CDR2 (germline): GTSNPN, SVGIG (reference sequence). After removal of 4 bases from V and 3 bases from J, the junction contained 2 bases not matched to a gene. The CDR3 reads CAWTGGGYEQYF. CDR3 sequence (DNA): TGTGCCTGGACAGGGGGCGGCTACGAGCAGTACTTC.

The chain recombines TRBV5-1 with TRBJ2-1; 7 bases agree with TRBD1. Trimming took 4 bases from V and 4 from J; bases not matched to a gene: 5. From germline, CDR1 is SGHRS and CDR2 YFSETQ. CDR3 size: 14 residues. The CDR3 protein is CASSRDRAYNEQFF. The CDR3 DNA sequence: TGCGCCAGCAGCCGGGACAGAGCGTACAATGAGCAGTTCTTC.

This clone appeared a few times. The V and J genes are TRBV6-5 and TRBJ1-2; D unclear. V lost 6 bases and J 3 bases, leaving 17 bases between the germline ends. Germline V gene lookup returns CDR1 MNHEY and CDR2 SVGAGI. The CDR3 extends over 15 amino acids. CDR3 amino acids: CASSPKWARDYGYTF. CDR3 sequence (DNA): TGTGCCAGCAGCCCAAAATGGGCGAGGGACTATGGCTACACCTTC.

This sequence joins TRBV28 and TRBJ1-5; D is uncertain. The CDR3 sequence is 12 residues long. Trimming left V 3 bases short and J 9 bases short, with 9 bases between. The V gene's germline CDR1 is MDHEN and CDR2 SYDVKM. CDR3 residues: CASSFSVAPQHF. The CDR3 DNA reads TGTGCCAGCAGTTTTTCCGTGGCGCCCCAGCATTTT. The variable domain in full, with the rest retrieved from reference TRBV28 and TRBJ1-5, is DVKVTQSSRYLVKRTGEKVFLECVQDMDHENMFWYRQDPGLGLRLIYFSYDVKMKEKGDIPEGYSVSREKKERFSLILESASTNQTSMYLCASSFSVAPQHFGDGTRLSIL.

This chain joins TRBV27 and TRBJ2-7; maybe TRBD2 (6 bases). V was shortened by 6 bases and J by 7 bases, with 13 bases between the two germline ends. Germline loops: CDR1 MNHEY, CDR2 SMNVEV (reference sequence). CDR3 length: 12 amino acids. The CDR3 is CASRSGVGEQYF. CDR3 DNA sequence: TGTGCCAGCAGGTCGGGGGTCGGGGAGCAGTACTTC.

This clone was counted between two and nine times. This chain uses TRBV7-9 with TRBJ2-3; D remains unclear. CDR3 length: 17 amino acids. Germline CDR1 reads SEHNR; CDR2 reads FQNEAQ (reference sequence). Trimming stripped 2 bases from V and 0 bases from J, with 15 bases between. The CDR3 DNA reads TGTGCCAGCAGCTTAAGTGTGGGCGTTAGGAGCACAGATACGCAGTATTTT. This sequence encodes CASSLSVGVRSTDTQYF.

This clone was seen a few times. The chain employs TRBV28 and TRBJ2-5; D not certain. The CDR3 is 13 residues long. V dropped 3 bases and J dropped 2 bases, with 7 bases sitting between them. From germline, CDR1 is MDHEN and CDR2 SYDVKM. CDR3: CASSFRVQETQYF. DNA of the CDR3: TGTGCCAGCAGTTTTCGGGTACAAGAGACCCAGTACTTC.

This clone was detected only a few times. V usage is TRBV9 and J usage is TRBJ2-1; 7 bases align to TRBD2. The CDR3 consists of 15 residues. CDR1 is SGDLS and CDR2 is YYNGEE in the germline V gene. After removal of 1 base from V and 3 bases from J, the junction contained 4 bases not matched to a gene. The CDR3 here is CASSVRTSIYNEQFF. CDR3 DNA: TGTGCCAGCAGCGTAAGGACTAGTATCTACAATGAGCAGTTCTTC.